This TCR beta chain derives from a study of neoadjuvant anti-PD-1 for oral cavity cancer. Study conclusions and caveats: With a few patients per group, TCR findings need larger cohorts.

This clone came up once. What it binds is not known. The V and J ends lost 9 bases and 8 bases respectively, with 18 bases between them. The CDR3 totals 13 residues. Germline V gene lookup returns CDR1 LNHDA and CDR2 SQIVND (reference sequence). Assay: immunoSEQ multiplex PCR; the TCRdb copy retains only in-frame clones and omits some. The repertoire consists of 6,500 to 8,500 clones, with 60% occurring once and the leading ten covering approximately 6.8%. The gene calls are TRBV19 and TRBJ2-3; D possibly uses TRBD1 or TRBD2 (5 bases each). The sequence was collected from a person between 35 and 79 years old with oral cavity squamous cell carcinoma. The material sequenced was tumor tissue, taken before nivolumab (anti-PD-1) treatment. CDR3 nucleotides: TGTGCCAGCACGCGAGGGGCGGGTGGTACGCAGTATTTT. As protein: CASTRGAGGTQYF.